This T cell receptor beta chain appears in the sequencing data of a study of blood T cell repertoires in COVID-19. Clinical histories supplied by participants themselves formed the basis of cohort assignment. CDR1 is MNHEY and CDR2 is SVGAGI in the germline V gene. V dropped 6 bases and J dropped 7; count of bases not matched to a gene: 6. The CDR3 length is 14 residues. Clones were sequenced by immunoSEQ multiplex PCR, and TCRdb holds only the in-frame ones, with some missing. The data hold about 190,000 clones, with approximately 88% observed a single time. The origin of this receptor is a woman in her 30s who had recovered from COVID-19. The rearrangement links TRBV6-5 to TRBJ1-6; 7 bases agree with TRBD1. The specimen was PBMCs or T cells enriched from blood (not recorded which). The CDR3 nucleotides are TGTGCCAGCAGGCGACAGGGTTACAATTCACCCCTCCACTTT. Protein sequence: CASRRQGYNSPLHF.